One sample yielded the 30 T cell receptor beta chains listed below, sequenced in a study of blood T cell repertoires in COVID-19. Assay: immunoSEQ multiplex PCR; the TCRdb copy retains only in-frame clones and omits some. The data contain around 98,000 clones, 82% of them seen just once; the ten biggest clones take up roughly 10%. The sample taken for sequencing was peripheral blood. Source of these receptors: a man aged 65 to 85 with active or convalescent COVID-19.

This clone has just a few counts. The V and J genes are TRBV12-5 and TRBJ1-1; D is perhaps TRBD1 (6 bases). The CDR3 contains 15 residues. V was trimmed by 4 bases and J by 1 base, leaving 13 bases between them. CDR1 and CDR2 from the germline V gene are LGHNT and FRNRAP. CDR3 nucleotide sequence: TGTGCTAGTGGTTCCACAGGGTGGAGGAACACTGAAGCTTTCTTT. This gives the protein CASGSTGWRNTEAFF.

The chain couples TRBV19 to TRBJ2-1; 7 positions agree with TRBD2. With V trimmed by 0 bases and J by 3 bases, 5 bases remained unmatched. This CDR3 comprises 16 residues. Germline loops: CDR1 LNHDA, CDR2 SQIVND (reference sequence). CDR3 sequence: CASSIDRGVLYNEQFF. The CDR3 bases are TGTGCCAGTAGTATAGATCGGGGGGTGCTCTACAATGAGCAGTTCTTC.

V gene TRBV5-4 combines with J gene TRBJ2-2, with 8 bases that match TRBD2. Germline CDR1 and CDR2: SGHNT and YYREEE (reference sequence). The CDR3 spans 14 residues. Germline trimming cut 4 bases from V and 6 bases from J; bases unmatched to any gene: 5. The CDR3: CASSRSGGAGELFF. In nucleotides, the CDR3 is TGTGCCAGCAGCCGGAGCGGGGGCGCCGGGGAGCTGTTTTTT.

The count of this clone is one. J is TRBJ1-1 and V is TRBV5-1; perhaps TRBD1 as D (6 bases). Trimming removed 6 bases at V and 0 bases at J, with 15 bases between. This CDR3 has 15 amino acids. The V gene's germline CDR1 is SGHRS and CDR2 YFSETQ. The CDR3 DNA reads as TGCGCCAGCACCACAGGGTTCCAGGTGAACACTGAAGCTTTCTTT. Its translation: CASTTGFQVNTEAFF. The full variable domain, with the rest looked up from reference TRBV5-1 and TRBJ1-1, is KAGVTQTPRYLIKTRGQQVTLSCSPISGHRSVSWYQQTPGQGLQFLFEYFSETQRNKGNFPGRFSGRQFSNSRSEMNVSTLELGDSALYLCASTTGFQVNTEAFFGQGTRLTVV.

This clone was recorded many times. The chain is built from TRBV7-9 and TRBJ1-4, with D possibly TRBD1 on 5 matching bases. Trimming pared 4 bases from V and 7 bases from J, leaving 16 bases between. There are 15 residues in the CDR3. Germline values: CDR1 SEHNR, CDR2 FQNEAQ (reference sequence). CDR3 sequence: CASSSSLRGGEKLFF. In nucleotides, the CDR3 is TGTGCCAGCAGCTCGTCCCTACGGGGGGGTGAAAAACTGTTTTTT.

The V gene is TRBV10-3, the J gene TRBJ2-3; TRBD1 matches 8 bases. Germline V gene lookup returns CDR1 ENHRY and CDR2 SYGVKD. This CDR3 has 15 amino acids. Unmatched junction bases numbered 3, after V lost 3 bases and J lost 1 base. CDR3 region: CAISDPTGGTDTQYF. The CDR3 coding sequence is TGTGCCATCAGTGATCCGACAGGGGGCACAGATACGCAGTATTTT.

The CDR3 protein is CASSLRAGNTIYF. As DNA, the CDR3 is TGTGCCAGCAGCTTGCGGGCTGGAAACACCATATATTTT. The chain has TRBV13 and TRBJ1-3; D is ambiguous. The CDR3 totals 13 residues. V was shortened by 3 bases and J by 2 bases, with 5 bases between the two germline ends. Germline assignment: CDR1 PRHDT and CDR2 FYEKMQ (reference sequence).

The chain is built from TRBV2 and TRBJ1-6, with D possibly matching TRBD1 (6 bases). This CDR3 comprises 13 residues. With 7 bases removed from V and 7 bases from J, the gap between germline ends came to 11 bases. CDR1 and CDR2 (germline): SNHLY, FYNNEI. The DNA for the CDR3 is TGTGCCAGCAACTTGGACAGAAATTCACCCCTCCACTTT. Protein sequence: CASNLDRNSPLHF.

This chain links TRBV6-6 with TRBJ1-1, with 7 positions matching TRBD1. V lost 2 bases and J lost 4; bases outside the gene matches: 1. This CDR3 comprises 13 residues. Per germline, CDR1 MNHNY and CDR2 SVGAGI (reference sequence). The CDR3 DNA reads TGTGCCAGCAGTTACAACAGGGGCACTGAAGCTTTCTTT. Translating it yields CASSYNRGTEAFF.

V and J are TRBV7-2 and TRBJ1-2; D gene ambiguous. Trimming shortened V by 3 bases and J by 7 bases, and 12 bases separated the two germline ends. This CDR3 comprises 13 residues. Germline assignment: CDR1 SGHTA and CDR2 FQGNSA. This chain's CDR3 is CASSLGYRGGYTF. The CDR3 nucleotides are TGTGCCAGCAGCTTGGGTTACCGGGGTGGCTACACCTTC.

The CDR3 sequence: CASSLVDRRRYGYTF. As DNA, the CDR3 is TGTGCCAGCAGCTTGGTGGACAGAAGGCGCTATGGCTACACCTTC. The V and J genes are TRBV5-6 and TRBJ1-2, with D perhaps matching TRBD1 (6 bases). The CDR3 spans 15 residues. Per the germline V gene, CDR1 is SGHDT and CDR2 is YYEEEE. Trimming pared 0 bases from V and 4 bases from J, leaving 13 bases between.

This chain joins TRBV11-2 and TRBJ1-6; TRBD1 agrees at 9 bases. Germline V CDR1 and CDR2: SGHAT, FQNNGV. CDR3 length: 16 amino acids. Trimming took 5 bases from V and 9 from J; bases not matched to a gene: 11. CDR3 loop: CASSPYLGTGTSPLHF. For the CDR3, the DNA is TGTGCCAGCAGCCCGTATCTGGGGACAGGGACTTCACCCCTCCACTTT.

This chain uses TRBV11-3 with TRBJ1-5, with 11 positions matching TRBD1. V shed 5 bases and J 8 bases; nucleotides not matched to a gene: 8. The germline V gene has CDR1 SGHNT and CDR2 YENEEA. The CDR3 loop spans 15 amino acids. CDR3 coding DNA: TGTGCCAGCAGCCCCAGTAGGGACAGGGGGAAGCCCCAGCATTTT. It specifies CASSPSRDRGKPQHF. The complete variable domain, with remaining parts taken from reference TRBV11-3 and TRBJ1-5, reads EAGVVQSPRYKIIEKKQPVAFWCNPISGHNTLYWYLQNLGQGPELLIRYENEEAVDDSQLPKDRFSAERLKGVDSTLKIQPAELGDSAVYLCASSPSRDRGKPQHFGDGTRLSIL.

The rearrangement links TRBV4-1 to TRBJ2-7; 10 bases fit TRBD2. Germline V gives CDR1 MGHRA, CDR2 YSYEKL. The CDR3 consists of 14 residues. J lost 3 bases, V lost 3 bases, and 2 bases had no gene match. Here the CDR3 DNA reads TGCGCCAGCAGCCAGGAGCGGGGGGGCTACGAGCAGTACTTC. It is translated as CASSQERGGYEQYF.

CDR3 DNA: TGCAGCGTTGAATTCGGGGACAGGGGCCTTATATTCTTC. Its protein is CSVEFGDRGLIFF. The chain combines TRBV29-1 with TRBJ2-1; 10 bases fit TRBD1. The germline V gene has CDR1 SQVTM and CDR2 ANQGSEA. CDR3 length equals 13 residues. Trimming at V came to 2 bases and at J to 16 bases, leaving 11 bases not matched to a gene.

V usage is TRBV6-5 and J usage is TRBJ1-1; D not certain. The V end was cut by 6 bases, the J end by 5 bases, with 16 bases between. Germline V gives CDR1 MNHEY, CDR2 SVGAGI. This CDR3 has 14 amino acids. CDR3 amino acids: CASRSGSHLTEAFF. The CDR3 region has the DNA TGTGCCAGCAGATCCGGGTCCCATCTTACTGAAGCTTTCTTT.

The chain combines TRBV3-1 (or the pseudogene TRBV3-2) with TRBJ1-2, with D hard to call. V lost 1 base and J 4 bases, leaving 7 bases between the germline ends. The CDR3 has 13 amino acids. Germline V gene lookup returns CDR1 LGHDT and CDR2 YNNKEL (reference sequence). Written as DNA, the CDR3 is TGTGCCAGCAGCCAAGGGCCGATCTATGGCTACACCTTC. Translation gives CASSQGPIYGYTF.

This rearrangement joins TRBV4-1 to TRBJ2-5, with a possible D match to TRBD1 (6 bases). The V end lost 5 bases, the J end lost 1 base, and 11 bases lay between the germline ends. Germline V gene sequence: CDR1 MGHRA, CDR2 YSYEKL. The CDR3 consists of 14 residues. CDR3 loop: CASSAMTGQETQYF. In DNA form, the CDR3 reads TGCGCCAGCAGCGCGATGACAGGCCAAGAGACCCAGTACTTC.

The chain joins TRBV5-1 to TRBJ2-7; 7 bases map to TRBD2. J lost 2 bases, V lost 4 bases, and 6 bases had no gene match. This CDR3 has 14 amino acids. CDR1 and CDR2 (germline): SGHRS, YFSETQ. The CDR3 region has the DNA TGCGCCAGCAGCCCGGGGAGGGCCGCCTACGAGCAGTACTTC. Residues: CASSPGRAAYEQYF.

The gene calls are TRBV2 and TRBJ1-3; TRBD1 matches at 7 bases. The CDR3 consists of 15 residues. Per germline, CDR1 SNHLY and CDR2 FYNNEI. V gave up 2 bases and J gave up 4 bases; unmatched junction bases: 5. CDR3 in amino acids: CASSEQGGWGNTIYF. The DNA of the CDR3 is TGTGCCAGCAGTGAACAGGGGGGTTGGGGAAACACCATATATTTT.

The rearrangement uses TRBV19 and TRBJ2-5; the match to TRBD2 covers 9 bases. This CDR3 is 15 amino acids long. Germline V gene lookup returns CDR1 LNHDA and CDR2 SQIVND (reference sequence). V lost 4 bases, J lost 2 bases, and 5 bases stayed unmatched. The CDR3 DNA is TGTGCCAGTAGTAGGAGCGGGGGGTATCAAGAGACCCAGTACTTC. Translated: CASSRSGGYQETQYF.

The CDR3 region has the DNA TGCGCCAGCAGTGAGATCGGGGGGAGGCACAAGGCGACGCAGTATTTT. Its protein product is CASSEIGGRHKATQYF. The rearrangement links TRBV10-1 to TRBJ2-3, with 7 bases lining up with TRBD2. CDR1 is WNHNN and CDR2 is SYGVQD in the germline V gene (reference sequence). V lost 2 bases and J lost 9; bases outside the gene matches: 14. This CDR3 has 16 residues.

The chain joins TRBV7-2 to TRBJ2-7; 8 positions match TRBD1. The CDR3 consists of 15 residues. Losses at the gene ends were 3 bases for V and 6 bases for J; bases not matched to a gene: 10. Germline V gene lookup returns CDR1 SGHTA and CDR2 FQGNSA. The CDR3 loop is CASSFRTGRKGEQYF. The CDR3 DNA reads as TGTGCCAGCAGCTTCCGGACAGGGAGGAAAGGCGAGCAGTACTTC.

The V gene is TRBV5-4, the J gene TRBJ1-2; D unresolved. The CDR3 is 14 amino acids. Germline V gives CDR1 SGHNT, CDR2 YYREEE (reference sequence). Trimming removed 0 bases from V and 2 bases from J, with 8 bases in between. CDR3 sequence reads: CASSLDGENYGYTF. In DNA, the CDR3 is TGTGCCAGCAGCTTGGACGGGGAAAACTATGGCTACACCTTC.

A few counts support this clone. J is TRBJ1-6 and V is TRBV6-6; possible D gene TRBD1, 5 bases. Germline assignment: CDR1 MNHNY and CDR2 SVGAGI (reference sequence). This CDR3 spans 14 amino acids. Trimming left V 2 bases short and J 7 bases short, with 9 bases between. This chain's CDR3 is CASSYMEGNSPLHF. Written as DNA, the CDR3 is TGTGCCAGCAGTTACATGGAGGGGAATTCACCCCTCCACTTT.

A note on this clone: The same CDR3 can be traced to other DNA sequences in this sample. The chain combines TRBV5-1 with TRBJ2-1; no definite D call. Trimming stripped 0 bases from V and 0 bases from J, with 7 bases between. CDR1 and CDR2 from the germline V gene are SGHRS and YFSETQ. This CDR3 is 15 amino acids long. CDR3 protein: CASSLASSSYNEQFF. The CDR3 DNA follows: TGCGCCAGCAGCTTGGCCTCGAGCTCCTACAATGAGCAGTTCTTC.

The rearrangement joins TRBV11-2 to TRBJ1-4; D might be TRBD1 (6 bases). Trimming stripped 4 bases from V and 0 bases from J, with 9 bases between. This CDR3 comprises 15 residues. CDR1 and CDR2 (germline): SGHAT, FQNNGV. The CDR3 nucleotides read TGTGCCAGCAGCTCTCGGACAGCAACTAATGAAAAACTGTTTTTT. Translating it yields CASSSRTATNEKLFF.

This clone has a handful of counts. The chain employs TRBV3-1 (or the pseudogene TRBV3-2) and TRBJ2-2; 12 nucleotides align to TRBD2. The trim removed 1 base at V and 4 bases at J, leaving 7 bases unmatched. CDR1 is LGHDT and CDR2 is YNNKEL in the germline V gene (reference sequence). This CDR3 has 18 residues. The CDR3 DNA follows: TGTGCCAGCAGCCAAGTCCTCTCTAGCGGGGGGGGCACCGGGGAGCTGTTTTTT. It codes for CASSQVLSSGGGTGELFF.

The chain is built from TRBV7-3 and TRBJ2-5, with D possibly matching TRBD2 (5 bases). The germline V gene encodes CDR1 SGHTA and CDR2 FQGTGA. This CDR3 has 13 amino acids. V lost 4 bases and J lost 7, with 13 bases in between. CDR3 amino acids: CASSSSLEGTQYF. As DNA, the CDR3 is TGTGCCAGCAGCTCCTCTCTTGAGGGGACCCAGTACTTC. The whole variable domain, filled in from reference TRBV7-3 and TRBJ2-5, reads GAGVSQTPSNKVTEKGKYVELRCDPISGHTALYWYRQSLGQGPEFLIYFQGTGAADDSGLPNDRFFAVRPEGSVSTLKIQRTERGDSAVYLCASSSSLEGTQYFGPGTRLLVL.

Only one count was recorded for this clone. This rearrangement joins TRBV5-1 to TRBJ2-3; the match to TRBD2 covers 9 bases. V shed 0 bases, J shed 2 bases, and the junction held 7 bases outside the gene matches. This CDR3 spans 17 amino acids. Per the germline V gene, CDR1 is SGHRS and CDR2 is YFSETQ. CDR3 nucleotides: TGCGCCAGCAGCTTGGCCTTAGGCGGGGGGGTCACAGATACGCAGTATTTT. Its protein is CASSLALGGGVTDTQYF.